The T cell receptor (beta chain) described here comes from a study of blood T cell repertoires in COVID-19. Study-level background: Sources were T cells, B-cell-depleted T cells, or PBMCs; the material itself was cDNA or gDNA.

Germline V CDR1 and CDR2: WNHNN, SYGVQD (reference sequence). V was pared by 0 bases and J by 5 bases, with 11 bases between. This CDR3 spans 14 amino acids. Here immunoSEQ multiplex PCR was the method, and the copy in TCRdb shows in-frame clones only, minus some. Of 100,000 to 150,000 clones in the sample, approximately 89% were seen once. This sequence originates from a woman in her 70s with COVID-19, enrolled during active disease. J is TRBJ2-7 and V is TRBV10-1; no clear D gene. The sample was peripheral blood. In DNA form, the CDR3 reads TGCGCCAGCAGTGAGTCGCGTGGAGTTCACGAGCAGTACTTC. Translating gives CASSESRGVHEQYF.